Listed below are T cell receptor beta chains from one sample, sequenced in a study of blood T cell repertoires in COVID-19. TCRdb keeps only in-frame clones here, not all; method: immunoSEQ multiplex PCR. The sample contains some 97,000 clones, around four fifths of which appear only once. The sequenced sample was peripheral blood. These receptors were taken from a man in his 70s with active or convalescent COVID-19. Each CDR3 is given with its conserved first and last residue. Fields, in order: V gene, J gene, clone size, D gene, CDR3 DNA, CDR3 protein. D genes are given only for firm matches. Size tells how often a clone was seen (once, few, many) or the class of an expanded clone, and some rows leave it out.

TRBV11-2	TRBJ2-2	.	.	TGTGCCAGCAGCCCTGACAGACACACCGGGGAGCTGTTTTTT	CASSPDRHTGELFF
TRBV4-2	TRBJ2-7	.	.	TGTGCCAGCAGCCCCGGGACAACGAGATACGAGCAGTACTTC	CASSPGTTRYEQYF
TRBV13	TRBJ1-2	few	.	TGTGCCAGCAGCAGGACACGAAAGAACTATGGCTACACCTTC	CASSRTRKNYGYTF
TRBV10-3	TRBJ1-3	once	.	TGTGCCATCAGACCAGCGAACCCGGGAAACACCATATATTTT	CAIRPANPGNTIYF
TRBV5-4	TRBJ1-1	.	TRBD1	TGTGCCAGCAGCCTAGGACAGGGTTTTGAAGCTTTCTTT	CASSLGQGFEAFF
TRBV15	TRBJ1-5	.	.	TGTGCCACCAGCAGAGATCAGGCAGGGGCGGGCCAGCCCCAGCATTTT	CATSRDQAGAGQPQHF
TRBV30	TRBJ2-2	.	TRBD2	TGTGCCTCTTCCCCCCCGGCGGGAGAAGACACCGGGGAGCTGTTTTTT	CASSPPAGEDTGELFF
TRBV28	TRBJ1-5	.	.	TGTGCCACCTGGGAGGGGGGTAGCAATCAGCCCCAGCATTTT	CATWEGGSNQPQHF
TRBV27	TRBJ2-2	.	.	TGTGCCAGCAGTTATACAGGATCAACCGGGGAGCTGTTTTTT	CASSYTGSTGELFF
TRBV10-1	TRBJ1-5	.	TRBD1	TGCGCCAGCAGCCTCAGGGGGCGTAAGACTAATCAGCCCCAGCATTTT	CASSLRGRKTNQPQHF
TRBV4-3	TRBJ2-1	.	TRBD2	TGCGCCAGCAGCCTTGGGGGGGGCTCCTACAATGAGCAGTTCTTC	CASSLGGGSYNEQFF
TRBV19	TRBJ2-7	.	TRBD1	TGTGCCAGTATTGGCCGGGACAGCCCCTACGAGCAGTACTTC	CASIGRDSPYEQYF
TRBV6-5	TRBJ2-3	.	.	TGTGCCAGCGGTACAGGACCTCCTCACGATACGCAGTATTTT	CASGTGPPHDTQYF
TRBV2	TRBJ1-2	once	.	TGTGCCAGCAGACCCCCGGGGGGTGGCCATGGCTACACCTTC	CASRPPGGGHGYTF
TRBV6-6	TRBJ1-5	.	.	TGTGCCAGCAAGGGGAGCAATCAGCCCCAGCATTTT	CASKGSNQPQHF
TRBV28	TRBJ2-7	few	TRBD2	TGTGCCAGCAGCAGCGGGGTCTACGAGCAGTACTTC	CASSSGVYEQYF
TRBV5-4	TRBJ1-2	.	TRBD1	TGTGCCAGCAGCTTGGAGAACAGGGGAAACTATGGCTACACCTTC	CASSLENRGNYGYTF
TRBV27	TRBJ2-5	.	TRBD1	TGTGCCAGCAGTCCCTCGACAGGGTGGAAGGAGACCCAGTACTTC	CASSPSTGWKETQYF
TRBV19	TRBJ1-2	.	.	TGTGCCAGTACCTCACCCCAGGACAGCTCCCAGCCCTATGGCTACACCTTC	CASTSPQDSSQPYGYTF
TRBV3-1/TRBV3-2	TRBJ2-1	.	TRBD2	TGTGCCAGCAGCCAAGCAAGTCCTACTAGCGGGAGTTCAAGGAATGAGCAGTTCTTC	CASSQASPTSGSSRNEQFF
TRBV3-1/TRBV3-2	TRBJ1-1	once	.	TGTGCCAGCAGCCAAGTTGGAGGGGACACTGAAGCTTTCTTT	CASSQVGGDTEAFF
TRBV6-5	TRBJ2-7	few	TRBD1	TGTGCCAGCAGTTACTCGCCAAGGACAGGGGCCGAGCAGTACTTC	CASSYSPRTGAEQYF
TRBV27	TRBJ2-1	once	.	TGTGCCAGCAGTTTATCCACAGTGTTCTATGAGCAGTTCTTC	CASSLSTVFYEQFF
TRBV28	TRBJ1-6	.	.	TGTGCCAGCAGTTCCCCGGGTCCCTCACCCCTCCACTTT	CASSSPGPSPLHF
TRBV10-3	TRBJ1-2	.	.	TGTGCCATCAGTGAGTATACAGGATCTAACTATGGCTACACCTTC	CAISEYTGSNYGYTF
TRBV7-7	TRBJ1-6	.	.	TGTGCTAGCAGCTTAGACTCAGGAGGGAATTCACCCCTCCACTTT	CASSLDSGGNSPLHF
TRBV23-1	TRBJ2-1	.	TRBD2	TGCGCCAGCAGTCAACGGACTAGCGGGGCCTACAATGAGCAGTTCTTC	CASSQRTSGAYNEQFF
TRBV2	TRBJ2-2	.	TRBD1	TGTGCCAGCACCTACCGGGACAGGGGGTCCCCGGGGGAGCTGTTTTTT	CASTYRDRGSPGELFF
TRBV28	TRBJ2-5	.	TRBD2	TGTGCCAGCAGTGGTACTAGCGGGGGTCAAGAGACCCAGTACTTC	CASSGTSGGQETQYF
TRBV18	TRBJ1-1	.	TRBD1	TGTGCCAGCTCATCTAACACGGACAGGGGAACTGAAGCTTTCTTT	CASSSNTDRGTEAFF
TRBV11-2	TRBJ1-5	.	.	TGTGCCAGCAGCTTAAGGGCGGGGGGGCCCCAGCATTTT	CASSLRAGGPQHF
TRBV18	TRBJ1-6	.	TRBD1	TGTGCCAGCTCCGGACAGGAGTATTCACCCCTCCACTTT	CASSGQEYSPLHF
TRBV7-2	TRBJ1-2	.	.	TGTGCCAGCAGCTTCCACAGGGCTGGGAACTATGGCTACACCTTC	CASSFHRAGNYGYTF
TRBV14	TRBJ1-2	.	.	TGTGCCAGCAGCCGGACAGTTTATGGCTACACCTTC	CASSRTVYGYTF
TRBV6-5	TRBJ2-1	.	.	TGTGCCAGCAGTTACTCGGGCGAGATTCGTGAGCAGTTCTTC	CASSYSGEIREQFF